This T cell receptor beta chain was captured in a study of blood T cell repertoires in COVID-19. The wider study: The United States, Italy and Spain provided the acute and convalescent COVID-19 samples. T cells, B-cell-depleted T cells, or PBMCs provided the cDNA or gDNA that served as material.

Unmatched junction bases numbered 5, after V lost 5 bases and J lost 1 base. From germline, CDR1 is SGHVS and CDR2 FQNEAQ. This CDR3 is 14 amino acids long. As processed by the authors: Reference gene primer amplification gave nucleated cell count estimates. Clones were read by immunoSEQ multiplex PCR, and TCRdb kept only the in-frame ones, dropping some. The DNA was the basis for D and trimming; V, J and clone size are from that table. The sample contains fewer than 200,000 clones, over 75% of which appear only once. The V gene is TRBV7-8, the J gene TRBJ2-7, with 7 bases matching TRBD2. The source is a man between 60 and 75 years old who had recovered from COVID-19. The sample taken for sequencing was peripheral blood. This CDR3 reads CASSRSGGSYEQYF. The CDR3 bases are TGTGCCAGCAGCCGCTCCGGGGGGTCCTACGAGCAGTACTTC.